This entry lists 16 T cell receptor beta chains sequenced from one sample in a study of OX40 agonist ivuxolimab in advanced cancers. The table came from immunoSEQ multiplex PCR; TCRdb's copy has only in-frame clones and leaves some out. The sample has tens of thousands of clones, approximately 89% seen once. The material sequenced was CD4+ or CD8+ T cells sorted from blood, taken in a trial of the OX40 agonist ivuxolimab. These TCRs come from an adult with an advanced solid tumor such as melanoma, head and neck, liver or kidney cancer.

The chain employs TRBV11-3 and TRBJ2-3; D gene ambiguous. V lost 1 base, J lost 7 bases, and 3 bases lay in between. The germline gives CDR1 SGHNT, CDR2 YENEEA. CDR3 length: 11 residues. CDR3 sequence: CASSLGYTQYF. CDR3 DNA sequence: TGTGCCAGCAGCTTAGGGTATACGCAGTATTTT.

The chain recombines TRBV11-1 with TRBJ2-4; D is ambiguous. The germline V and J ends were trimmed by 1 base and 2 bases, with 12 bases remaining between them. Looked up from germline, CDR1 is SGHAT and CDR2 is FQDESV (reference sequence). The CDR3 length is 16 residues. The CDR3 loop reads CASSLGPALSKNIQYF. In nucleotides, the CDR3 is TGTGCCAGCAGCTTAGGGCCCGCCCTATCCAAAAACATTCAGTACTTC.

The chain recombines TRBV6-1 with TRBJ2-7; maybe TRBD1 (5 bases). The CDR3 loop spans 15 amino acids. The germline CDR1 and CDR2 sequences are MNHNS and SASEGT. Trimming stripped 6 bases from V and 4 bases from J, with 19 bases between. CDR3 coding DNA: TGTGCCAGCAGGGACAATTGGGGTTCGGGTTACGAGCAGTACTTC. This encodes CASRDNWGSGYEQYF.

This chain connects TRBV7-6 to TRBJ1-2; 10 positions match TRBD1. The CDR3 is made up of 18 amino acids. Trimming cost V 1 base and J 8 bases; bases outside gene matches: 16. In germline, CDR1 is SGHVS, CDR2 FNYEAQ. The CDR3 DNA follows: TGTGCCAGCAGCTTAGATCCCGGGACAGGGGTTCTAGCGGGCGGCTACACCTTC. Residues: CASSLDPGTGVLAGGYTF.

The V gene is TRBV19, the J gene TRBJ2-1; no clear D. Trimming took off 2 bases at V and 4 bases at J, with 15 bases between the two ends. The length of the CDR3 is 16 residues. Per the germline V gene, CDR1 is LNHDA and CDR2 is SQIVND (reference sequence). CDR3 protein: CASSIFISVGYNEQFF. The CDR3 coding sequence is TGTGCCAGTAGTATATTTATTAGTGTCGGGTACAATGAGCAGTTCTTC.

This clone showed up just once. The rearrangement joins TRBV19 to TRBJ2-3; a weak D match, TRBD2 (6 bases). The CDR3 runs to 15 residues. Trimming shortened V by 3 bases and J by 5 bases, and 15 bases separated the two germline ends. Germline loops: CDR1 LNHDA, CDR2 SQIVND (reference sequence). CDR3 protein: CASSIWRGSGDTQYF. CDR3 in DNA: TGTGCCAGTAGTATCTGGCGGGGTAGCGGAGATACGCAGTATTTT. The variable domain in full, completed from reference TRBV19 and TRBJ2-3, reads DGGITQSPKYLFRKEGQNVTLSCEQNLNHDAMYWYRQDPGQGLRLIYYSQIVNDFQKGDIAEGYSVSREKKESFPLTVTSAQKNPTAFYLCASSIWRGSGDTQYFGPGTRLTVL.

V gene TRBV4-1 combines with J gene TRBJ2-1; no clear D gene. Trimming cost V 2 bases and J 8 bases, with 13 bases left between them. The CDR3 runs 14 residues. Germline V gene sequence: CDR1 MGHRA, CDR2 YSYEKL. CDR3 in amino acids: CASSQRLSTYEQFF. In nucleotides, the CDR3 is TGCGCCAGCAGCCAAAGGCTTTCCACCTATGAGCAGTTCTTC.

There are a few counts of this clone. J is TRBJ1-2 and V is TRBV7-6, with a possible D match to TRBD1 (5 bases). This CDR3 has 14 amino acids. Germline-derived CDR1 and CDR2 are SGHVS and FNYEAQ. Trimming removed 4 bases from V and 8 bases from J, with 17 bases in between. The CDR3 bases are TGTGCCAGCAGCTCGGGGCCGTTAGGGATGGGCTACACCTTC. Translation: CASSSGPLGMGYTF.

The sample holds one count of this clone. The CDR3 reads CASSVGVESYSYNEQFF. The CDR3, as DNA: TGTGCCAGCAGCGTAGGAGTGGAATCTTATTCCTACAATGAGCAGTTCTTC. The chain has TRBV9 and TRBJ2-1; no clear D gene. V was cut by 0 bases and J by 1 base, with 14 bases left in between. CDR3 length: 17 amino acids. Germline lookup yields CDR1 SGDLS and CDR2 YYNGEE.

The V call is TRBV6-6, the J call TRBJ2-5, with TRBD2 matching over 7 bases. The CDR3 contains 13 residues. The V and J ends lost 5 bases and 5 bases, in that order; junction bases with no gene match: 5. Germline lookup yields CDR1 MNHNY and CDR2 SVGAGI (reference sequence). The CDR3 nucleotides are TGTGCCAGCAGTCGACTAGCTGGGGAGACCCAGTACTTC. The encoded protein is CASSRLAGETQYF.

The chain recombines TRBV2 with TRBJ1-4; 7 nucleotides line up with TRBD1. Germline V CDR1 and CDR2: SNHLY, FYNNEI. The CDR3 covers 16 residues. J gave up 8 bases and V 3 bases, and 12 bases lay outside the gene matches. In DNA, the CDR3 is TGTGCCAGCAGTGACGCGACAGGGCTTGGGTCCGAAAAACTGTTTTTT. Translating gives CASSDATGLGSEKLFF.

This clone was observed a single time. The CDR3 sequence: CASSHGLGPSTDTQYF. The CDR3 bases are TGTGCCAGCAGTCACGGACTAGGCCCTAGCACAGATACGCAGTATTTT. The V and J genes are TRBV11-1 and TRBJ2-3; 7 bases align to TRBD2. The CDR3 has 16 amino acids. CDR1 is SGHAT, CDR2 FQDESV, per germline (reference sequence). The V gene end was trimmed by 6 bases and the J gene end by 0 bases; junction bases not matched to a gene: 9.

The CDR3 sequence is CSVEDLRDLITDTQYF. The DNA for the CDR3 is TGCAGCGTTGAAGATCTTCGGGACTTGATCACAGATACGCAGTATTTT. V and J are TRBV29-1 and TRBJ2-3, with D possibly being TRBD2 (6 bases). Trimming shortened V by 0 bases and J by 2 bases, and 15 bases separated the two germline ends. The CDR3 has 16 amino acids. The germline CDR1 and CDR2 sequences are SQVTM and ANQGSEA.

This chain links TRBV7-3 with TRBJ2-3; D is possibly TRBD1 (8 bases). CDR3 length: 14 amino acids. Trimming removed 5 bases from V and 6 bases from J, with 15 bases in between. The V gene's germline CDR1 is SGHTA and CDR2 FQGTGA. The CDR3: CASSRTGGGDTQYF. The CDR3 coding sequence is TGTGCCAGCAGCCGAACAGGGGGAGGGGATACGCAGTATTTT.

The chain recombines TRBV7-6 with TRBJ2-7; 7 bases are shared with TRBD1. J lost 1 base, V lost 5 bases, and 2 bases had no gene match. The CDR3 is made up of 13 amino acids. The V gene's germline CDR1 is SGHVS and CDR2 FNYEAQ. CDR3 nucleotides: TGTGCCAGCAGCAAGGGACAGTCCTACGAGCAGTACTTC. Protein product: CASSKGQSYEQYF.

This clone came up a few times. The CDR3: CASSDNPGAEAFF. The CDR3 bases are TGTGCCAGCAGCGACAATCCAGGGGCTGAAGCTTTCTTT. The V gene is TRBV9, the J gene TRBJ1-1; possible D gene TRBD1, 6 bases. V was clipped by 3 bases and J by 6 bases, with 12 bases between them. The CDR3 covers 13 residues. Germline V CDR1 and CDR2: SGDLS, YYNGEE.